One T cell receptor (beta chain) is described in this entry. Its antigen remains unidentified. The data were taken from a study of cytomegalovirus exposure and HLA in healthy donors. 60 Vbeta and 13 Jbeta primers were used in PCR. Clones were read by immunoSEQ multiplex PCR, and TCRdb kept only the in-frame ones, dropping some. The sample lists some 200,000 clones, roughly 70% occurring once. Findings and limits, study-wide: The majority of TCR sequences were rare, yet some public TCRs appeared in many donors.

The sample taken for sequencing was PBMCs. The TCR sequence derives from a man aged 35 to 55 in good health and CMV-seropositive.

The CDR3 loop reads CAWSPGGSGAEAFF. In DNA form, the CDR3 reads TGTGCCTGGTCTCCGGGGGGGTCCGGGGCTGAAGCTTTCTTT. The J gene is TRBJ1-1, the V gene TRBV30; D is perhaps TRBD1 (5 bases). CDR3 length: 14 residues. In germline, CDR1 is GTSNPN, CDR2 SVGIG (reference sequence). The V end was cut by 5 bases, the J end by 6 bases, with 19 bases between.